These 5 T cell receptor beta chains share one sample of origin, sequenced in a study of tumor-infiltrating lymphocytes in primary liver carcinoma. Production of TCR beta cDNA used approximately 0.45 ug total RNA together with a constant-region primer. Libraries covering TCR beta were generated through three nested multiplex PCR rounds (using a slightly modified ARM-PCR). Investigators reported that the first two PCR rounds, at around 9 cycles each, used TRBV1-TRBV30 forward primers with a C-beta reverse primer. In TCRdb, the multiplex PCR reads were re-called with MiXCR into one record per CDR3 protein. The sample includes 330,000 or so distinct CDR3 sequences, about two thirds of them seen just once. Extraction also yielded germline DNA, while blood RNA was obtained from unsorted whole blood. Sequenced: peripheral blood. These receptors came from a man between 40 and 49 years old with primary liver carcinoma and hepatitis B virus infection.

This clonotype was detected many times. The V and J genes are TRBV29-1 and TRBJ2-7; 8 bases map to TRBD2. Germline assignment: CDR1 SQVTM and CDR2 ANQGSEA. With V trimmed by 1 base and J by 2 bases, 7 bases remained unmatched. The CDR3 extends over 15 amino acids. CDR3 amino acids: CSVEGRTSRAYEQYF. DNA of the CDR3: TGCAGCGTTGAAGGTCGGACTAGCAGAGCCTACGAGCAGTACTTC.

There are a few counts of this clonotype. This sequence joins TRBV6-2 or TRBV6-3 and TRBJ2-3; 9 nucleotides align to TRBD1. The germline V gene has CDR1 MNHEY and CDR2 SVGEGT. CDR3 length: 15 residues. The V segment lost 6 bases and the J segment 1 base; nucleotides outside the gene matches: 5. The CDR3 sequence is CASSLRTGGTDTQYF. As DNA, the CDR3 is TGTGCCAGCAGCCTCCGGACAGGGGGCACAGATACGCAGTATTTT.

In the case of this clonotype: As the CDR3 is not closed by the conserved phenylalanine or tryptophan, this likely results from a read error. The gene calls are TRBV11-2 and TRBJ2-5; 7 bases fit TRBD2. Germline assignment: CDR1 SGHAT and CDR2 FQNNGV. This CDR3 spans 15 amino acids. Here the CDR3 reads CANSLAGLAEETQYL. CDR3 DNA sequence: TGTGCCAACAGCTTAGCGGGCCTAGCGGAAGAGACCCAGTACTTA.

There are many counts of this clonotype. This chain links TRBV24-1 with TRBJ2-1; maybe TRBD2 (5 bases). Trimming took 4 bases from V and 10 from J, leaving 13 bases between them. The CDR3 has 13 amino acids. In germline, CDR1 is KGHDR, CDR2 SFDVKD. The CDR3 sequence: CATSDPTRPEQFF. The CDR3 nucleotides are TGTGCCACCAGTGACCCTACTAGGCCCGAGCAGTTCTTC.

The CDR3 coding sequence is TGCGCCAGCAGCTTGGAGGGGGCAACAAATACGCAGTATTTT. The encoded protein is CASSLEGATNTQYF. The chain uses TRBV5-1 and TRBJ2-3, with TRBD1 identical over 7 bases. The CDR3 is 14 amino acids. V lost 0 bases, J lost 7 bases, and 5 bases stayed unmatched. In germline, CDR1 is SGHRS, CDR2 YFSETQ. The full variable domain, rest sourced from reference TRBV5-1 and TRBJ2-3, is KAGVTQTPRYLIKTRGQQVTLSCSPISGHRSVSWYQQTPGQGLQFLFEYFSETQRNKGNFPGRFSGRQFSNSRSEMNVSTLELGDSALYLCASSLEGATNTQYFGPGTRLTVL.